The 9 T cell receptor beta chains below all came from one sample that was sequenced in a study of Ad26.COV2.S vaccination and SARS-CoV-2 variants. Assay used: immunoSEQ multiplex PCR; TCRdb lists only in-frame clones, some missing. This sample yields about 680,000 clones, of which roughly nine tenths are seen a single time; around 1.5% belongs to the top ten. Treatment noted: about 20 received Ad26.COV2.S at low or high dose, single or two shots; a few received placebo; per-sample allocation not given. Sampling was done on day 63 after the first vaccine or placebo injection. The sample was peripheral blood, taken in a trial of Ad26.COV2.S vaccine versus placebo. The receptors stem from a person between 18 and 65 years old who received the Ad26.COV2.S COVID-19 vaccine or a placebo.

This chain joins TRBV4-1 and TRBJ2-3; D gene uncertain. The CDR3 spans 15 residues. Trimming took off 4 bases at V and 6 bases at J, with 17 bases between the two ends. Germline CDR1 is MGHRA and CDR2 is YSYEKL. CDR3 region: CASSPGQLGSDTQYF. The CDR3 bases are TGCGCCAGCAGCCCCGGGCAATTGGGGTCTGATACGCAGTATTTT.

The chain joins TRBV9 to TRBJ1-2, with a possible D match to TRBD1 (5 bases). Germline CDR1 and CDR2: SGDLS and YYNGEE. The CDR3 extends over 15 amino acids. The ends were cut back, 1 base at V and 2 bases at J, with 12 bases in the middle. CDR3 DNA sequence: TGTGCCAGCAGCGTACTGGCTCAGGGCAACTATGGCTACACCTTC. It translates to CASSVLAQGNYGYTF.

DNA of the CDR3: TGTGCTAGTGGTTCCACAAGCGCGGGGTATAGCAATCAGCCCCAGCATTTT. This encodes CASGSTSAGYSNQPQHF. The genes are TRBV12-5 and TRBJ1-5; D is unclear. The CDR3 sequence is 17 residues long. V was trimmed by 4 bases and J by 0 bases, leaving 16 bases between them. Germline CDR1 is LGHNT and CDR2 is FRNRAP.

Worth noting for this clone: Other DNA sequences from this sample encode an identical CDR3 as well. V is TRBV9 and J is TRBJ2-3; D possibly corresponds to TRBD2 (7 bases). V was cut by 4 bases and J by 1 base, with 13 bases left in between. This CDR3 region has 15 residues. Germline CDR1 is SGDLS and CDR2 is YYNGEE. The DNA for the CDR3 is TGTGCCAGCAGCATATCGGGGGGCCGCACAGATACGCAGTATTTT. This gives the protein CASSISGGRTDTQYF. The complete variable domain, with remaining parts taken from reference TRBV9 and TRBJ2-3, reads DSGVTQTPKHLITATGQRVTLRCSPRSGDLSVYWYQQSLDQGLQFLIQYYNGEERAKGNILERFSAQQFPDLHSELNLSSLELGDSALYFCASSISGGRTDTQYFGPGTRLTVL.

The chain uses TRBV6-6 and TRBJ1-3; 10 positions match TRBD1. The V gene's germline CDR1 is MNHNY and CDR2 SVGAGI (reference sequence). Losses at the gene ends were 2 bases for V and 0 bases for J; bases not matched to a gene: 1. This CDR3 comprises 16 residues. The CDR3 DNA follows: TGTGCCAGCAGTTACGGACAGGGGGGCTCTGGAAACACCATATATTTT. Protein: CASSYGQGGSGNTIYF.

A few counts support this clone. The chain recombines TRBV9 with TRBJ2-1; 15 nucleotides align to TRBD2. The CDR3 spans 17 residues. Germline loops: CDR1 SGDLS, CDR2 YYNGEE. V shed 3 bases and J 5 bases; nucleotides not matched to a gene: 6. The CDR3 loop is CASSEGLAGGRNNEQFF. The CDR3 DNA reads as TGTGCCAGCAGCGAGGGACTAGCGGGGGGCCGGAACAATGAGCAGTTCTTC.

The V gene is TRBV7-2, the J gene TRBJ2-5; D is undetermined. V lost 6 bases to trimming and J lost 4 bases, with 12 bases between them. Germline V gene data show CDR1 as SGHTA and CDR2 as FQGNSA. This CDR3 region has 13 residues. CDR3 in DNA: TGTGCCAGCAGTCAAGGCCAGGTAGAGACCCAGTACTTC. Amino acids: CASSQGQVETQYF.

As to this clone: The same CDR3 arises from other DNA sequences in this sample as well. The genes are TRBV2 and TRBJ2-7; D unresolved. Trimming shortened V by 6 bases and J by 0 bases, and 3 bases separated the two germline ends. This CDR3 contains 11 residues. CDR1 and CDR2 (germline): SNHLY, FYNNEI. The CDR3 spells CASSYSYEQYF. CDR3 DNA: TGTGCCAGCAGCTACTCCTACGAGCAGTACTTC.

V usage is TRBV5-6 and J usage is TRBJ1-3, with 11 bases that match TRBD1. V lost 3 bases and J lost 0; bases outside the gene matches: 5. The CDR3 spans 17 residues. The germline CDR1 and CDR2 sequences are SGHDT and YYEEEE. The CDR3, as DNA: TGTGCCAGCAGCTACGGGACAGGGGGTAGCTCTGGAAACACCATATATTTT. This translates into CASSYGTGGSSGNTIYF.